The present entry profiles one T cell receptor (beta chain) with its context. This entry comes from a study of technical replicates of blood from several donors. Assay: immunoSEQ multiplex PCR; the TCRdb copy retains only in-frame clones and omits some. The sample includes 70,000 to 90,000 clones, about 92% of them seen just once. Sequenced input: T cells isolated from PBMCs. The TCR was taken from a human donor in good health.

CDR3 protein: CASSPILGDTEAFF. The CDR3 bases are TGTGCCAGCAGCCCAATTCTCGGGGACACTGAAGCTTTCTTT. V and J are TRBV7-9 and TRBJ1-1, with D unclear. The CDR3 loop spans 14 amino acids. Germline loops: CDR1 SEHNR, CDR2 FQNEAQ (reference sequence). The V gene lost 5 bases and the J gene lost 3 bases, with 13 bases spanning the gap.